This TCR beta chain is drawn from a study of blood T cell repertoires in COVID-19. Turning to the study itself: Some COVID-19 samples were acute and others convalescent; all came from the United States, Italy and Spain.

Original processing notes: Amplification of reference gene primers was used by the study to estimate nucleated cell counts. Only in-frame clones appear in the TCRdb table, and some are missing; sequencing was by immunoSEQ multiplex PCR. V and J calls and clone size are given by that table; D and trimming were obtained from the DNA. The table records tens of thousands of clones, roughly three quarters of them present only once. The V end lost 1 base, the J end lost 1 base, and 2 bases lay between the germline ends. The germline CDR1 and CDR2 sequences are SGHTA and FQGNSA. The CDR3 is 13 amino acids. This TCR derives from a man aged 70-80 years with COVID-19, enrolled during active disease. The chain links TRBV7-2 to TRBJ2-1; no clear D gene. Sequenced: peripheral blood. CDR3 amino acids: CASSLVSYNEQFF. In nucleotides, the CDR3 is TGTGCCAGCAGCTTAGTATCCTACAATGAGCAGTTCTTC.